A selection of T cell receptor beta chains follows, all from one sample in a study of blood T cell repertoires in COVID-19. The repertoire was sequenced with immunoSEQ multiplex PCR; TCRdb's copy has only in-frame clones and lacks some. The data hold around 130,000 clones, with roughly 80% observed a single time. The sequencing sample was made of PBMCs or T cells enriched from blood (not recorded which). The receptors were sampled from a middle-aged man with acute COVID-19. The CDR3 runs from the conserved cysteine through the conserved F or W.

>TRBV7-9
CASSLGAGGILDEQYF
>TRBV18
CASSLPGTGKTYEQYF
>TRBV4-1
CASSQVREGANTGELFF
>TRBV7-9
CASSSGTSGYEQYF
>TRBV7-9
CASSLAGTGNEKLFF
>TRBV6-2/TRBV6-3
CASSYPTGTEAFF
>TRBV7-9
CASSRQGSSYNEQFF
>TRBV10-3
CAISALTGTASISSGNTIYF
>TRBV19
CASSATGERAGNTIYF
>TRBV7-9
CASSSTYNEQFF
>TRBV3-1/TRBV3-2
CASSQRTGESGSPLHF
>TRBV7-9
CASSLRGGNSPLHF
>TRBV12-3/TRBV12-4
CASSTGRRQYF
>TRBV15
CATSSPLGSWGTGSNVLTF
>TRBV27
CASRSTGGPLYEQYF
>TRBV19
CASSIEESGGYTRTDTQYF
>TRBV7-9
CASSLGVGASGTPEQFF
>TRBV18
CASSALTGANEKLFF
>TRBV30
CAWSTGQGNQPQHF
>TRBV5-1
CASRTGLGLEETQYF
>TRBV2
CASSGQVPDTQYF
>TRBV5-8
CASSFDRFPPNEQFF
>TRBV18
CASSLQDRGTYNEQFF
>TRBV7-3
CASSLTGMAGNTIYF
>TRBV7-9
CASSGASWSVLTF
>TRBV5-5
CASSLGQGGETQYF
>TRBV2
CASSEALRGNSPLHF
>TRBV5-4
CASSSAGGPQETQYF
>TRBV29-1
CSAADGARQPQHF
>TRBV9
CASSSDRAGNTIYF
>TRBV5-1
CASSRGTGELFF
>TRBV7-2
CASTRDSSRNEQYF
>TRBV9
CASGTGGVETQYF
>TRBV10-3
CAISQTENTEAFF
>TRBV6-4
CASSGGRNTEAFF
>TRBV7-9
CASSLRSGVDYGYTF
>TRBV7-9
CASSPRGPDTQYF
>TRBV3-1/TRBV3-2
CASSQDPWAGGSDTQYF
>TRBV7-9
CASSPSGTVTYEQYF
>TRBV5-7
CASSLSGNRGTGELFF
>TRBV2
CASSETGTMNTEAFF
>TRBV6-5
CASSSGGLGGYTF
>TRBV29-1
CSVRGQGSGEQYF
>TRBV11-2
CASSPTTSGGQETQYF
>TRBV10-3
CAITEGAEYGYTF
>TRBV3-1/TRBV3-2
CASSEGAESNQPQHF
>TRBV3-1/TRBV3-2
CASSQDGAGGSTVKETQYF
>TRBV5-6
CASSLRQGTGDEQFF
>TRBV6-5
CASRRSSGSYEQYF
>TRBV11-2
CASSLDREGSYGYTF
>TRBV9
CASSLDRGHGYTF
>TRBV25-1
CASSDFLGTQYF